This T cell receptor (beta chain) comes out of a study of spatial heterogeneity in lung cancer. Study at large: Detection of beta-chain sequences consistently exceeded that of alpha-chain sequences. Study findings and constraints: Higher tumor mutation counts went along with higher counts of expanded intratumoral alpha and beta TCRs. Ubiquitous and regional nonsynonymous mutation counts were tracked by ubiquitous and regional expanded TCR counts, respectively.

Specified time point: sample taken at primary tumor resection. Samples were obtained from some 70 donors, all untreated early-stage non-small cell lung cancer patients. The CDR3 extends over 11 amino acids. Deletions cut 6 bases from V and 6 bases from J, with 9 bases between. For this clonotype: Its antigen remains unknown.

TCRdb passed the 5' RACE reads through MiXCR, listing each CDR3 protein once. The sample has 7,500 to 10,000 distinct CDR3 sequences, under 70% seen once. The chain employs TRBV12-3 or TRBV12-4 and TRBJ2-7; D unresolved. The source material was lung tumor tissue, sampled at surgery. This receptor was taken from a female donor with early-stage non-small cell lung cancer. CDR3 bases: TGTGCCAGCAGCTCGTACTCCGAGCAGTACTTC. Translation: CASSSYSEQYF.